The clone carrying this TCR beta chain has a handful of counts. Both TCRalpha and TCRbeta chains were reverse transcribed with V-gene-specific primers. Both a constant-region primer and a V-primer adapter served to amplify TCRs across 15 to 20 PCR cycles. TCRdb ran MiXCR on the reads and lists one entry per CDR3 protein. The sample lists 95,000 to 100,000 distinct CDR3 sequences, roughly 20% seen once, with over 4% in the top ten. Time point defined: after trial treatment. Treatment: LDRT plus nivolumab, ipilimumab, low-dose cyclophosphamide and aspirin (RACIN trial). In the RACIN dose-escalation trial, donors got nivolumab plus ipilimumab with aspirin, cyclophosphamide and radiotherapy. The patients who were eligible all carried advanced solid tumors that lacked tumor-infiltrating lymphocytes, meaning the tumors were TIL-negative. This sample is part of a study of low-dose radiotherapy and immunotherapy resistance in tumors. Study information: Ipilimumab 1 mg/kg every six weeks, together with nivolumab 240 mg every two weeks, was given intravenously to patients. It was every two weeks, one day before radiation and immunotherapy, that intravenous cyclophosphamide 200 mg/m2 was given.

Germline-derived CDR1 and CDR2 are GTSNPN and SVGIG (reference sequence). This CDR3 is 13 amino acids long. V lost 3 bases, J lost 5 bases, and 4 bases stayed unmatched. Specimen: PBMCs, collected after low-dose radiotherapy plus immunotherapy. The receptor's source is a male donor with prostate cancer. V is TRBV30 and J is TRBJ1-2; 9 nucleotides agree with TRBD1. The CDR3 nucleotides are TGTGCCTGGAGAGGACAGGGGAGATATGGCTACACCTTC. Its translation: CAWRGQGRYGYTF.